The rows below give T cell receptor beta chains drawn from one sample of a study of blood T cells in healthy people across ages. One entry per CDR3 protein results from TCRdb running MiXCR on the 5' RACE reads. The sample has around 1,000,000 distinct CDR3 sequences, approximately 26% seen once; the top ten hold 0.75%. These data also formed part of another study, on T cells of mothers and their children.

The sequenced sample was blood. The source is a girl aged 2-10 years in good health. CDR3s include the opening cysteine and the closing phenylalanine or tryptophan. Each record gives: D gene, V gene, J gene, clone size, CDR3 protein, CDR3 DNA. A D gene is named only where the DNA matches it firmly. Clone size is not always given. Where it is, it says once, few, many or a class for expanded clones.

-	TRBV18	TRBJ2-3	-	CASSYRPVGTDTQYF	TGTGCCAGCTCATACCGGCCGGTAGGCACAGATACGCAGTATTTT
-	TRBV4-3	TRBJ2-2	-	CASSQEKELRAVPGELFF	TGCGCCAGCAGCCAAGAAAAGGAATTACGGGCTGTTCCCGGGGAGCTGTTTTTT
-	TRBV11-2	TRBJ2-2	few	CASSLGVDLLRPVDLFF	TGTGCCAGCAGCTTAGGCGTTGACTTACTTCGGCCGGTTGATTTGTTTTTT
-	TRBV11-3	TRBJ2-3	few	CASTLDSFTDTQYF	TGTGCCAGCACCTTAGACAGCTTCACAGATACGCAGTATTTT
-	TRBV10-3	TRBJ2-1	-	CAISEEGSLYNEQFF	TGTGCCATCAGTGAGGAGGGCAGCTTGTACAATGAGCAGTTCTTC
TRBD2	TRBV7-2	TRBJ2-5	-	CASSLGTSGGASETQYF	TGTGCCAGCAGCCTAGGGACTAGCGGGGGGGCCTCAGAGACCCAGTACTTC
-	TRBV4-3	TRBJ1-1	few	CASSQAFLLNTEAFF	TGCGCCAGCAGCCAAGCTTTCCTGCTGAACACTGAAGCTTTCTTT
TRBD1	TRBV27	TRBJ1-2	-	CASRRTGKISDYTF	TGTGCCAGCAGGCGGACAGGAAAAATATCGGACTACACCTTC
TRBD2	TRBV7-3	TRBJ2-1	-	CASSLGLAGGDEQFF	TGTGCCAGCAGCCTGGGACTAGCGGGAGGCGATGAGCAGTTCTTC
TRBD2	TRBV29-1	TRBJ2-5	-	CSVEALGLAGGGETQYF	TGCAGCGTTGAAGCATTAGGACTAGCGGGAGGGGGAGAGACCCAGTACTTC
-	TRBV7-9	TRBJ2-7	many	CASSFDSYEQYF	TGTGCCAGCAGCTTCGACAGCTACGAGCAGTACTTC
-	TRBV29-1	TRBJ1-2	-	CAGFKTNYGYTF	TGCGCTGGGTTTAAAACTAACTATGGCTACACCTTC
-	TRBV20-1	TRBJ2-1	few	CSATRDWKQFF	TGCAGTGCTACCCGGGACTGGAAGCAGTTCTTC
-	TRBV28	TRBJ2-4	-	CASSARPADRLNIQYF	TGTGCCAGCAGTGCCCGCCCAGCCGATCGTTTAAACATTCAGTACTTC